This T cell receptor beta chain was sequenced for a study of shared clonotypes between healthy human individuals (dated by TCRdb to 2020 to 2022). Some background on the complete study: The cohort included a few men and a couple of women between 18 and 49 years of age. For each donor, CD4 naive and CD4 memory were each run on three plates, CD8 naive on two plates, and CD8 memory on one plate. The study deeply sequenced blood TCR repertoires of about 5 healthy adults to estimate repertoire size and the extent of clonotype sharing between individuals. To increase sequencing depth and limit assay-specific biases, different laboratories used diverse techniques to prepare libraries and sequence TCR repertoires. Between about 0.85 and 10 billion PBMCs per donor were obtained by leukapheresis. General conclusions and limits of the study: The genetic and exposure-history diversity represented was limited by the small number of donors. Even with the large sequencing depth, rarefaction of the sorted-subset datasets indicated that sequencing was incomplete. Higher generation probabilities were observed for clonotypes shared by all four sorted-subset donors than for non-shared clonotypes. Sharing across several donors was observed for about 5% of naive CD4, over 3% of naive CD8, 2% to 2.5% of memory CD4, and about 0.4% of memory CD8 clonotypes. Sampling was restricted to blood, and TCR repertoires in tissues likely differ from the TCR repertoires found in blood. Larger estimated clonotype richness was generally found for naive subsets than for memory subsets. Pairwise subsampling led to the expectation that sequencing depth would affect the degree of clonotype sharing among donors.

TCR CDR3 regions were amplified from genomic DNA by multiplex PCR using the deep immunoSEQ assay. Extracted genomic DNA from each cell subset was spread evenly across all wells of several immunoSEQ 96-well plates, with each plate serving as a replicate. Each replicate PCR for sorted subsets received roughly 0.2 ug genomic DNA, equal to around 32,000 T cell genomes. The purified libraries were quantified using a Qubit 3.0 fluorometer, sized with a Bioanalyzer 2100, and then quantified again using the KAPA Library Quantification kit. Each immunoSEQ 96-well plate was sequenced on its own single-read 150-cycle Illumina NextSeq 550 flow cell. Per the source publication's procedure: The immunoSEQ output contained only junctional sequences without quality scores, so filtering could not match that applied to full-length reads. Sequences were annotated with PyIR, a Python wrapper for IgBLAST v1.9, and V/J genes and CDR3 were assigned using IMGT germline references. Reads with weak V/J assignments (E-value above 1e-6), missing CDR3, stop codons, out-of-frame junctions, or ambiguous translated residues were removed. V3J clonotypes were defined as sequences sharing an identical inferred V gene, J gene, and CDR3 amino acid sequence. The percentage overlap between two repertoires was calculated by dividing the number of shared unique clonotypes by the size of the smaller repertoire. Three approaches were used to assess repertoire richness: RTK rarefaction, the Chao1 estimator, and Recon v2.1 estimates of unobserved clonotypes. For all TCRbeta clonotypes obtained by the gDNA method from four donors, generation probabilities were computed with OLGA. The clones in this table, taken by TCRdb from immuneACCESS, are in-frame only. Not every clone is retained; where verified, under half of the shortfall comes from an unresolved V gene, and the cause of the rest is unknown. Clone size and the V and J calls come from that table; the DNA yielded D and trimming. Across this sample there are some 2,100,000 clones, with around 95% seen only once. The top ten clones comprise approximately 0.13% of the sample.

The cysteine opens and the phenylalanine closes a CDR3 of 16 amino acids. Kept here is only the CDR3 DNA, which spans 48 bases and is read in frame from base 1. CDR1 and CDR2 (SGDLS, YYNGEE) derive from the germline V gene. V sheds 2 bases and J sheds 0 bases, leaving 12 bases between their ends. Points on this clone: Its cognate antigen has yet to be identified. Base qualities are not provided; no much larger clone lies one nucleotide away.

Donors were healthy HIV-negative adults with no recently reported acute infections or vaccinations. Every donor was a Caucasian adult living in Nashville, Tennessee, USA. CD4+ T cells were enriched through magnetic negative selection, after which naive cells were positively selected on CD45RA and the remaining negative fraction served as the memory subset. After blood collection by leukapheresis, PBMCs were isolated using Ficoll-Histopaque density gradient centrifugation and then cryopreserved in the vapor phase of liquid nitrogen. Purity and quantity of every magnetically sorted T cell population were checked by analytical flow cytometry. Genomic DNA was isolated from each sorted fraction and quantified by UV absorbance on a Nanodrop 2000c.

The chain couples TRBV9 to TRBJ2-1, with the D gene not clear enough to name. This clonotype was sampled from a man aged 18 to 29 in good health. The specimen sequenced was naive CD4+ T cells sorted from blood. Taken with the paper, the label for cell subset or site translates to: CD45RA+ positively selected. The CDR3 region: CASSVLGHSSYNEQFF. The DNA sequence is TGTGCCAGCAGCGTTCTAGGGCATAGCTCCTACAATGAGCAGTTCTTC.